The TCR beta chain under discussion was sequenced for a study of blood T cell repertoires in COVID-19. Study as a whole: From the United States, Italy and Spain came samples of acute and convalescent COVID-19.

Clones were read by immunoSEQ multiplex PCR, and TCRdb kept only the in-frame ones, dropping some. This table holds roughly 230,000 clones, more than 65% found once. This TCR was recovered from a woman of 80 years or more with acute or convalescent COVID-19. Specimen: peripheral blood.

Here the CDR3 DNA reads TGTGCCAGTAGTGTGTCGGGGGGCCAGAGTCAGCCCCAGCATTTT. This translates into CASSVSGGQSQPQHF. The J gene is TRBJ1-5, the V gene TRBV19; D is possibly TRBD1 (6 bases). The germline V gene encodes CDR1 LNHDA and CDR2 SQIVND (reference sequence). CDR3 length: 15 amino acids. V was pared by 5 bases and J by 6 bases, with 17 bases between.